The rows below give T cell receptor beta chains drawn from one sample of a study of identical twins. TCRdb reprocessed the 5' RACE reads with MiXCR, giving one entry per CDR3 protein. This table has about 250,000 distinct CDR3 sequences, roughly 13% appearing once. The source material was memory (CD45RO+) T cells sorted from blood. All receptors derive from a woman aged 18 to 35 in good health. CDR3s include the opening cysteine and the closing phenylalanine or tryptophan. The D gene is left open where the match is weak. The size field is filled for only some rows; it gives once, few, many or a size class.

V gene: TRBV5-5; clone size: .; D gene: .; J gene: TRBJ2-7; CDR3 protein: CASSLGANSGLSYEQYF; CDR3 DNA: TGTGCCAGCAGCTTGGGCGCTAATAGCGGACTCTCCTACGAGCAGTACTTC
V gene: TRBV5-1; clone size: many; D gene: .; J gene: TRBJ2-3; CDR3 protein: CASSLDNQGTDTQYF; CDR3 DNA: TGCGCCAGCAGCTTGGATAACCAGGGGACAGATACGCAGTATTTT
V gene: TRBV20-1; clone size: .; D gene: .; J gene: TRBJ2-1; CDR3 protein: CSAAGRGRYNEQFF; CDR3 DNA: TGCAGTGCGGCAGGGCGGGGCCGTTACAATGAGCAGTTCTTC
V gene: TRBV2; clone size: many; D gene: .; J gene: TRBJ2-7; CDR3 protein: CASRASPAAEQYF; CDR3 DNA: TGTGCCAGCAGAGCCTCTCCGGCCGCGGAGCAGTACTTC
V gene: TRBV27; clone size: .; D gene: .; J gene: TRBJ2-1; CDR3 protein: CASTERESYNEQFF; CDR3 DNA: TGTGCCAGCACGGAGAGGGAGTCCTACAATGAGCAGTTCTTC
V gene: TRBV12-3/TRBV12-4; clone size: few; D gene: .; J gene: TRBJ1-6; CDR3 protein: CATTRSDNSPLHF; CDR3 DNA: TGTGCCACCACTCGCTCCGATAATTCACCCCTCCACTTT
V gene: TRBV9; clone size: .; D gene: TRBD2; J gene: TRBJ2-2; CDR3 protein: CASSTTRTSGGVGELFF; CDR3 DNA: TGTGCCAGCAGCACTACAAGGACTAGCGGGGGTGTCGGGGAGCTGTTTTTT
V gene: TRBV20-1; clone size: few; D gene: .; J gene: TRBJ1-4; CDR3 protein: CSARSLGGPTNEKLFF; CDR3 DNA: TGCAGTGCTAGGTCGTTGGGAGGCCCAACTAATGAAAAACTGTTTTTT
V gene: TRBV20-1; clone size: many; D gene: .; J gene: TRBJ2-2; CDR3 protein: CSARENTGELFF; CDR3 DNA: TGCAGTGCTAGGGAGAACACCGGGGAGCTGTTTTTT
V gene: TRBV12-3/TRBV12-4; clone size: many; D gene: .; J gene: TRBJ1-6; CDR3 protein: CASSFGIRDSPLHF; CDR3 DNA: TGTGCCAGCAGTTTCGGAATTCGGGATTCACCCCTCCACTTT
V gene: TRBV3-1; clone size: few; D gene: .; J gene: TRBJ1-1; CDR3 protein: CASRSMARGEAFF; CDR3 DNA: TGTGCCAGCAGGTCCATGGCGCGGGGTGAAGCTTTCTTT
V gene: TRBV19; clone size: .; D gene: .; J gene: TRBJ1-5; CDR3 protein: CASAPLSGGEQHF; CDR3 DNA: TGTGCCAGTGCCCCCCTTTCCGGCGGGGAGCAACATTTT
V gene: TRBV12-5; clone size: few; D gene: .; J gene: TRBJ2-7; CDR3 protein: CASGLMGFSYEQYF; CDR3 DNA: TGTGCTAGTGGTTTGATGGGGTTCTCCTACGAGCAGTACTTC
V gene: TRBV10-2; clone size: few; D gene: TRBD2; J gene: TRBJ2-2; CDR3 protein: CASSDREGRTGELFF; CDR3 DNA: TGCGCCAGCAGTGACCGGGAGGGGAGAACCGGGGAGCTGTTTTTT
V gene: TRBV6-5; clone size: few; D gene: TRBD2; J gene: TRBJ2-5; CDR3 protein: CASSYAASGSLSETQYF; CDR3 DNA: TGTGCCAGCAGTTACGCGGCTAGCGGGAGTTTGAGTGAGACCCAGTACTTC
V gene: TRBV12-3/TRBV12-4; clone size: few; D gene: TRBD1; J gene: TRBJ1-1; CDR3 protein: CASRGTGSTEAFF; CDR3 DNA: TGTGCCAGCAGAGGGACAGGGAGCACTGAAGCTTTCTTT
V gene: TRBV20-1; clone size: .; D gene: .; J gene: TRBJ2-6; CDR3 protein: CSARRGSGANVLTF; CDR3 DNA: TGCAGTGCTAGAAGGGGCTCTGGGGCCAACGTCCTGACTTTC
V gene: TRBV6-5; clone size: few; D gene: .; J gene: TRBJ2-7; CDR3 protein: CASSRSGYEQYF; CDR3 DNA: TGTGCCAGCAGTCGGTCCGGGTACGAGCAGTACTTC
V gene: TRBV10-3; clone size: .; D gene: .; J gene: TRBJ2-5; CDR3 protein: CAISRTRGGRETQYF; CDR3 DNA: TGTGCCATCAGCCGGACCCGGGGAGGCCGAGAGACCCAGTACTTC
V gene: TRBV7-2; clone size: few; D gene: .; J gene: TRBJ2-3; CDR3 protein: CASSFERGFTDTQYF; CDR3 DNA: TGTGCCAGCAGCTTCGAACGGGGGTTCACAGATACGCAGTATTTT
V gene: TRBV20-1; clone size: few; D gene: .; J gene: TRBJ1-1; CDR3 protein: CSARAQPNTEAFF; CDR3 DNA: TGCAGTGCTAGAGCCCAGCCGAACACTGAAGCTTTCTTT
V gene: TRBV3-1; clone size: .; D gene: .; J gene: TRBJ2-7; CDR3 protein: CASSQGEDEQYF; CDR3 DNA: TGTGCCAGCAGCCAAGGAGAGGACGAGCAGTACTTC
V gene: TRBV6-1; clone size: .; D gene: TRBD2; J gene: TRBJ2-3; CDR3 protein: CASSAASGHTDTQYF; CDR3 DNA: TGTGCCAGCAGTGCCGCTAGCGGGCACACAGATACGCAGTATTTT
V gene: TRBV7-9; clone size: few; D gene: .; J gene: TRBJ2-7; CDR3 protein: CASSLDGGDEQYF; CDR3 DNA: TGTGCCAGCAGCTTAGACGGGGGTGACGAGCAGTACTTC
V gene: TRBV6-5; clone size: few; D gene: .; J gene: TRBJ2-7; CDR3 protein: CASSYSGTSYEQYF; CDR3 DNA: TGTGCCAGCAGTTACTCTGGGACTTCTTACGAGCAGTACTTC
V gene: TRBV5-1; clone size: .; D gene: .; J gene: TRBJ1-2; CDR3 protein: CASSLDFYYGYTF; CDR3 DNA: TGCGCCAGCAGCTTGGACTTTTACTATGGCTACACCTTC
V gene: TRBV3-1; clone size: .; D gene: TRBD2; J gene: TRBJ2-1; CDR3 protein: CASSPTSGGDWGEQFF; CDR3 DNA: TGTGCCAGCAGCCCAACTAGCGGGGGGGATTGGGGTGAGCAGTTCTTC